Sequencing of this T cell receptor (beta chain) was carried out in a study of blood T cell repertoires in COVID-19. Study as a whole: Samples representing acute and convalescent COVID-19 were sourced from the United States, Italy and Spain. PBMCs, B-cell-depleted T cells, or T cells provided the cDNA or gDNA that made up the material.

Recruits, aged roughly 18 to 89 years, lived in roughly 22 US areas. The CDR3 has 14 residues. Germline V gene data show CDR1 as SGHVS and CDR2 as FNYEAQ. V was trimmed by 1 base and J by 5 bases, leaving 11 bases between them. Methods used by the authors: Estimated nucleated cell counts came from reference gene primer amplification. Measured with immunoSEQ multiplex PCR; TCRdb has only the in-frame clones, and not every one. From that table come the V and J calls and clone size; the DNA was used to work out D and trimming. In the table there are about 250,000 clones, roughly 85% of which are singletons.

This rearrangement joins TRBV7-6 to TRBJ2-5, with D uncertain. The specimen sequenced was PBMCs or T cells enriched from blood (not recorded which). This clonotype originated in a woman in her forties or fifties with acute COVID-19. CDR3 loop: CASSLDVVRETQYF. Written as DNA, the CDR3 is TGTGCCAGCAGCTTAGACGTGGTGCGGGAGACCCAGTACTTC.